This TCR beta chain was sequenced during a study of blood T cell repertoires in COVID-19. Looking at the study overall: Sites in the United States, Italy and Spain provided acute and convalescent COVID-19 samples. Nucleic acid was either cDNA or gDNA, and it came from T cells, B-cell-depleted T cells, or PBMCs.

The protocol was immunoSEQ multiplex PCR, while the TCRdb copy is restricted to in-frame clones and leaves out a portion. The repertoire holds about 380,000 clones, with around 84% as singletons. This CDR3 has 15 amino acids. V was clipped by 5 bases and J by 3 bases, with 16 bases between them. CDR1 is MNHEY and CDR2 is SVGAGI in the germline V gene. This clone came up a few times. Sample: peripheral blood. The chain is built from TRBV6-5 and TRBJ1-2; possible D gene TRBD1, 5 bases. This sequence was found in a human donor with acute or convalescent COVID-19. The donor label of this sample is uncertain. The CDR3 is CASSPAVGQDYGYTF. The DNA for the CDR3 is TGTGCCAGCAGTCCTGCGGTGGGGCAGGACTATGGCTACACCTTC.